The clone carrying this T cell receptor (beta chain) was recorded a few times. This sample was included in a study of blood T cell repertoires in COVID-19. At the level of the study: Samples taken during acute and convalescent COVID-19 were collected in the United States, Italy and Spain. T cells, B-cell-depleted T cells, or PBMCs provided the cDNA or gDNA that served as material.

TCRdb keeps only in-frame clones here, not all; method: immunoSEQ multiplex PCR. Altogether 200,000 to 300,000 clones are present, 65% to 90% being singletons, with the ten largest covering roughly 1.9%. With 3 bases removed from V and 9 bases from J, the gap between germline ends came to 12 bases. This CDR3 region has 13 residues. Germline V gene data show CDR1 as MNHEY and CDR2 as SMNVEV (reference sequence). The genes are TRBV27 and TRBJ2-1, with D possibly matching TRBD2 (6 bases). Source material: peripheral blood. The sequence was obtained from a young man with active or convalescent COVID-19. The CDR3, as DNA: TGTGCCAGCAGTTTCCGCAGGGAGGCTGAGCAGTTCTTC. Translating it yields CASSFRREAEQFF.